Listed below are T cell receptor beta chains from one sample, sequenced in a study of blood T cell repertoires in COVID-19. Sequenced by immunoSEQ multiplex PCR; TCRdb stores in-frame clones only, minus some. The data contain around 250,000 clones, about nine tenths of them singletons. The sample comprised PBMCs or T cells enriched from blood (not recorded which). The receptors come from a man younger than 35 who had recovered from COVID-19. Each CDR3 is given with its conserved first and last residue. A D gene is named only where the DNA matches it firmly. A clone size is listed for some rows: how often the clone was seen (once, few, many), or a class if it is expanded.

J gene | V gene | D gene | clone size | CDR3 DNA | CDR3 protein
TRBJ2-7 | TRBV6-5 | TRBD1 | . | TGTGCCAGCAGACCTCGAGACAGGGGTATCTACGAGCAGTACTTC | CASRPRDRGIYEQYF
TRBJ1-2 | TRBV19 | . | . | TGTGCCAGTAGTATAAATCGGAGGAGCAGGGGCTACACCTTC | CASSINRRSRGYTF
TRBJ1-1 | TRBV29-1 | TRBD1 | . | TGCAGCGTTGATGCCCAGACAGGGTGGGCTGAAGCTTTCTTT | CSVDAQTGWAEAFF
TRBJ1-1 | TRBV12-3/TRBV12-4 | . | . | TGTGCCAGCAGTCCACAGTTGAACACTGAAGCTTTCTTT | CASSPQLNTEAFF
TRBJ1-2 | TRBV2 | . | . | TGTGCCAGCCAAATTACTGACAGGAACTATGGCTACACCTTC | CASQITDRNYGYTF
TRBJ2-5 | TRBV9 | TRBD2 | once | TGTGCCAGCAGCGGGGAGGGCGGACTAGCGAGTTACCCAGGGCAAGAGACCCAGTACTTC | CASSGEGGLASYPGQETQYF
TRBJ2-7 | TRBV19 | TRBD2 | . | TGTGCCAGTAGTATCATAGCGGGATTCGACGAGCAGTACTTC | CASSIIAGFDEQYF
TRBJ1-2 | TRBV6-5 | . | . | TGTGCCAGCAGTTACTCGGCGGCAGGGTATGGCTACACCTTC | CASSYSAAGYGYTF
TRBJ2-1 | TRBV29-1 | TRBD2 | . | TGCAGCGGGAGACTAGCGGGAGGCCTCTCCTACAATGAGCAGTTCTTC | CSGRLAGGLSYNEQFF
TRBJ2-2 | TRBV19 | TRBD2 | . | TGTGCCAGTAGCACTAGCGGGGGGGCCGGGGAGCTGTTTTTT | CASSTSGGAGELFF
TRBJ2-6 | TRBV4-1 | TRBD2 | . | TGCGCCCGCAGCCGACTAGCGGGGGGTTCTGGGGCCAACGTCCTGACTTTC | CARSRLAGGSGANVLTF
TRBJ2-1 | TRBV9 | TRBD2 | once | TGTGCCAGCAGCGTAGTAACTAGCGGGAGTGGTGAGCAGTTCTTC | CASSVVTSGSGEQFF
TRBJ2-5 | TRBV4-2 | . | . | TGTGCCAGCAGCCAAGATCCCCCGGGAGAAGTAGAGACCCAGTACTTC | CASSQDPPGEVETQYF
TRBJ1-1 | TRBV5-5 | . | . | TGTGCCAGCAGCTTCCGGGGTTACAACACTGAAGCTTTCTTT | CASSFRGYNTEAFF
TRBJ1-1 | TRBV6-5 | TRBD1 | . | TGTGCCAGCAGAATAGCCGGGACAGGGGGAACTGAAGCTTTCTTT | CASRIAGTGGTEAFF
TRBJ2-5 | TRBV7-9 | . | . | TGTGCCAGCAGCTTAGTGGGATGGCGGGCAGGGGCAGAGACCCAGTACTTC | CASSLVGWRAGAETQYF